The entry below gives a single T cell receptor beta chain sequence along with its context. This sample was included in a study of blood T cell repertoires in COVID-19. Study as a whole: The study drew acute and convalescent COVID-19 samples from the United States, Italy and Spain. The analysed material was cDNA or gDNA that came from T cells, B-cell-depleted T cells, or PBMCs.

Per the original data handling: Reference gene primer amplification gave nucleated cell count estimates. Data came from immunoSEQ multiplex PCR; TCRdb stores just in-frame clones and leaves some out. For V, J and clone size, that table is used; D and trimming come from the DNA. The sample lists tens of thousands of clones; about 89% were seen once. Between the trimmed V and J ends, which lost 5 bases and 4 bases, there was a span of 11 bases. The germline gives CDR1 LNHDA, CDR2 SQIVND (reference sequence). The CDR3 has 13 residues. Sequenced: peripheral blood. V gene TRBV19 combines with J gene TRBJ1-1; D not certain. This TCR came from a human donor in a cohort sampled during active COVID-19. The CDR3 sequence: CASSALVRTEAFF. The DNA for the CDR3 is TGTGCCAGTAGTGCCCTAGTGCGCACTGAAGCTTTCTTT.